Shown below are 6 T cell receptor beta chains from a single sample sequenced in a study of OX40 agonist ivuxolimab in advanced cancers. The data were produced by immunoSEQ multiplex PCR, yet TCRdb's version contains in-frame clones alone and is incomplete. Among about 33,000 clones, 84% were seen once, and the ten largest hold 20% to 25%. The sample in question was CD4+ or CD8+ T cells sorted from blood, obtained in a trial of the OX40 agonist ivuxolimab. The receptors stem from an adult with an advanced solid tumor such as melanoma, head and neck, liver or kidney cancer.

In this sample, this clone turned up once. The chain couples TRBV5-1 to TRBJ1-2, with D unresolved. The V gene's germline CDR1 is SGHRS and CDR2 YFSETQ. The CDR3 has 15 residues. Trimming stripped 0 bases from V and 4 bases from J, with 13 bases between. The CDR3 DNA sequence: TGCGCCAGCAGCTTGGGGTTCAACCCTGCCTATGGCTACACCTTC. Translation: CASSLGFNPAYGYTF.

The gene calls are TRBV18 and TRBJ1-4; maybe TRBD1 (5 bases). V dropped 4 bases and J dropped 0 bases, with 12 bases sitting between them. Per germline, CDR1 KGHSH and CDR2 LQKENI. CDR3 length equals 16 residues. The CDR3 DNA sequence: TGTGCCAGCTCACTAAGGGACGTTGCAACTAATGAAAAACTGTTTTTT. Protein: CASSLRDVATNEKLFF.

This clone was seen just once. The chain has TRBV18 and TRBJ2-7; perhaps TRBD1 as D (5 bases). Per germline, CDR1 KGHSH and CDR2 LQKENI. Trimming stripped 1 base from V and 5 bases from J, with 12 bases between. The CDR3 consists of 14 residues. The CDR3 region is CASSPRAGRNEQYF. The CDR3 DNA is TGTGCCAGCTCACCACGGGCAGGGCGGAACGAGCAGTACTTC.

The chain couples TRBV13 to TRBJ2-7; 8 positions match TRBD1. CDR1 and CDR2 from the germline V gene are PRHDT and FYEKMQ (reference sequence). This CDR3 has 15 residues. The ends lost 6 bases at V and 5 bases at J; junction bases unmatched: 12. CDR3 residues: CASRLQGAGVHEQYF. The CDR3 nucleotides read TGTGCCAGCAGATTGCAGGGGGCTGGAGTACACGAGCAGTACTTC.

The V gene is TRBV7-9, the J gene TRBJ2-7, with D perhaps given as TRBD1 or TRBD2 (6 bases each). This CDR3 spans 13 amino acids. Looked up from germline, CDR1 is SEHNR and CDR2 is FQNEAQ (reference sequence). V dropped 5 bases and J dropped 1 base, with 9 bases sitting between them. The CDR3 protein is CASSPGASYEQYF. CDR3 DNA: TGTGCCAGCAGCCCGGGGGCTTCCTACGAGCAGTACTTC.

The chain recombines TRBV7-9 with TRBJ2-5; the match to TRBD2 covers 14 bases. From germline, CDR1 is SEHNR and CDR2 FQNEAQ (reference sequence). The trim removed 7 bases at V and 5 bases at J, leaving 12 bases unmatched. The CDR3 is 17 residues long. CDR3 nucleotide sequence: TGTGCCAGCAACCCCCCGGGACTAGCGGGGGAAGGGGAGACCCAGTACTTC. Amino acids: CASNPPGLAGEGETQYF.